These T cell receptor beta chains were read from a single sample in a study of cytotoxic CD8 clonotypes in ibrutinib-treated CLL. TCRdb keeps only in-frame clones here, not all; method: immunoSEQ multiplex PCR. In the table there are approximately 50,000 clones, 54% of which are singletons. This material consisted of PBMCs, taken at disease progression, from a patient treated with ibrutinib. The source is a human donor with chronic lymphocytic leukemia. CDR3s include the opening cysteine and the closing phenylalanine or tryptophan. The order of the fields is clone size, V gene, CDR3 length, D gene, J gene, CDR3 DNA, CDR3 protein. D genes are given only for firm matches. Size is omitted from some rows. Given values are once, few, many or a class for expanded clones.

clone_size: .; v_call: TRBV18; cdr3_length: 15; d_call: .; j_call: TRBJ2-2; cdr3_nt: TGTGCCAGCTCACCGTATAGGGAAAACACCGGGGAGCTGTTTTTT; cdr3_aa: CASSPYRENTGELFF
clone_size: .; v_call: TRBV30; cdr3_length: 13; d_call: .; j_call: TRBJ1-1; cdr3_nt: TGTGCCTGGAGCGCTGACAGGAACACTGAAGCTTTCTTT; cdr3_aa: CAWSADRNTEAFF
clone_size: .; v_call: TRBV11-1; cdr3_length: 15; d_call: .; j_call: TRBJ2-7; cdr3_nt: TGTGCCAGCAGCTTCCGGGACCTGGGAGACTACGAGCAGTACTTC; cdr3_aa: CASSFRDLGDYEQYF
clone_size: .; v_call: TRBV2; cdr3_length: 15; d_call: .; j_call: TRBJ1-5; cdr3_nt: TGTGCCAGCAGTGGGGACGCAGGCAGCAATCAGCCCCAGCATTTT; cdr3_aa: CASSGDAGSNQPQHF
clone_size: .; v_call: TRBV25-1; cdr3_length: 15; d_call: .; j_call: TRBJ2-2; cdr3_nt: TGTGCCAGCAGTGTGGCCGGGACCAACACCGGGGAGCTGTTTTTT; cdr3_aa: CASSVAGTNTGELFF
clone_size: .; v_call: TRBV30; cdr3_length: 11; d_call: .; j_call: TRBJ1-1; cdr3_nt: TGTGCCAGACAGGAGAACACTGAAGCTTTCTTT; cdr3_aa: CARQENTEAFF
clone_size: .; v_call: TRBV7-6; cdr3_length: 16; d_call: TRBD1; j_call: TRBJ1-4; cdr3_nt: TGTGCCAGCAGCTTAGTAGGGGGCTGGGACACCGAAAAACTGTTTTTT; cdr3_aa: CASSLVGGWDTEKLFF
clone_size: many; v_call: TRBV6-5; cdr3_length: 14; d_call: .; j_call: TRBJ1-5; cdr3_nt: TGTGCCATCAGTGTGTCAGATAGCAATCAGCCCCAGCATTTT; cdr3_aa: CAISVSDSNQPQHF
clone_size: .; v_call: TRBV7-8; cdr3_length: 13; d_call: .; j_call: TRBJ2-1; cdr3_nt: TGTGCCAGCAGCTTAGCCGGGGTGGGTGAGCAGTTCTTC; cdr3_aa: CASSLAGVGEQFF
clone_size: few; v_call: TRBV11-1; cdr3_length: 15; d_call: TRBD1; j_call: TRBJ1-6; cdr3_nt: TGTGCCAGCAGCTTAGCGACAGGGGGTAATTCACCCCTCCACTTT; cdr3_aa: CASSLATGGNSPLHF
clone_size: .; v_call: TRBV27; cdr3_length: 11; d_call: .; j_call: TRBJ2-7; cdr3_nt: TGTGCCAGCGGGCCCTACTACGAGCAGTACTTC; cdr3_aa: CASGPYYEQYF
clone_size: .; v_call: TRBV5-4; cdr3_length: 12; d_call: .; j_call: TRBJ2-7; cdr3_nt: TGTGCCAGCAGCCACAACTCCTACGAGCAGTACTTC; cdr3_aa: CASSHNSYEQYF
clone_size: few; v_call: TRBV4-3; cdr3_length: 13; d_call: .; j_call: TRBJ2-7; cdr3_nt: TGCGCCAGCAGCCCCCAGTTCGCGGACGAGCAGTACTTC; cdr3_aa: CASSPQFADEQYF
clone_size: .; v_call: TRBV13; cdr3_length: 17; d_call: .; j_call: TRBJ2-7; cdr3_nt: TGTGCCAGCAGCTCAGGGGGGACACCCTCCCCATACTACGAGCAGTACTTC; cdr3_aa: CASSSGGTPSPYYEQYF
clone_size: .; v_call: TRBV2; cdr3_length: 12; d_call: TRBD2; j_call: TRBJ2-1; cdr3_nt: TGTGCCGGAATAGCGGGTAACAATGAGCAGTTCTTC; cdr3_aa: CAGIAGNNEQFF
clone_size: .; v_call: TRBV5-1; cdr3_length: 18; d_call: .; j_call: TRBJ2-1; cdr3_nt: TGCGCCAGCACCTCCCCCCGCGTCCAGACAGGAGATTACAATGAGCAGTTCTTC; cdr3_aa: CASTSPRVQTGDYNEQFF
clone_size: .; v_call: TRBV18; cdr3_length: 13; d_call: .; j_call: TRBJ2-3; cdr3_nt: TGTGCCAGCTCACCAGGGCCCACAGATACGCAGTATTTT; cdr3_aa: CASSPGPTDTQYF
clone_size: many; v_call: TRBV2; cdr3_length: 11; d_call: .; j_call: TRBJ2-7; cdr3_nt: TGTGCCAGCGGCGGACACTACGAGCAGTACTTC; cdr3_aa: CASGGHYEQYF
clone_size: .; v_call: TRBV6-6; cdr3_length: 14; d_call: .; j_call: TRBJ1-5; cdr3_nt: TGTGCCAGCAGTAGTGGCGAGGGCAATCAGCCCCAGCATTTT; cdr3_aa: CASSSGEGNQPQHF
clone_size: .; v_call: TRBV19; cdr3_length: 15; d_call: .; j_call: TRBJ2-1; cdr3_nt: TGTGCCAGTAATCAGGTCGGAGCAGGAGACAATGAGCAGTTCTTC; cdr3_aa: CASNQVGAGDNEQFF
clone_size: few; v_call: TRBV6-4; cdr3_length: 13; d_call: .; j_call: TRBJ1-1; cdr3_nt: TGTGCCAGCAGTGCCACTGGGAACACTGAAGCTTTCTTT; cdr3_aa: CASSATGNTEAFF
clone_size: many; v_call: TRBV27; cdr3_length: 13; d_call: .; j_call: TRBJ2-5; cdr3_nt: TGTGCCAGCAGTTTCTCAGGGAAAGAGACCCAGTACTTC; cdr3_aa: CASSFSGKETQYF
clone_size: .; v_call: TRBV23-1; cdr3_length: 14; d_call: .; j_call: TRBJ2-7; cdr3_nt: TGCGCCAGCAGTCAACCCGGGCTTCCCTACGAGCAGTACTTC; cdr3_aa: CASSQPGLPYEQYF
clone_size: .; v_call: TRBV4-1; cdr3_length: 15; d_call: .; j_call: TRBJ2-7; cdr3_nt: TGCGCCAGCAGCCTAAACGGAGACAGCTCCTACGAGCAGTACTTC; cdr3_aa: CASSLNGDSSYEQYF
clone_size: .; v_call: TRBV5-1; cdr3_length: 17; d_call: TRBD2; j_call: TRBJ2-5; cdr3_nt: TGCGCCAGCAGCTTTCGCGGGACTAGCGGGACGGGGGAGACCCAGTACTTC; cdr3_aa: CASSFRGTSGTGETQYF
clone_size: .; v_call: TRBV7-6; cdr3_length: 14; d_call: .; j_call: TRBJ1-4; cdr3_nt: TGTGCCAGCAGCCCCGGGACAACTAATGAAAAACTGTTTTTT; cdr3_aa: CASSPGTTNEKLFF
clone_size: .; v_call: TRBV27; cdr3_length: 16; d_call: TRBD1; j_call: TRBJ2-7; cdr3_nt: TGTGCCAGCAGTTTATCAACTCGGGGACAGCTTTACGAGCAGTACTTC; cdr3_aa: CASSLSTRGQLYEQYF
clone_size: .; v_call: TRBV25-1; cdr3_length: 14; d_call: .; j_call: TRBJ1-2; cdr3_nt: TGTGCCAGCAGCCCCGGGGGGCGATCTTCTGGCTACACCTTC; cdr3_aa: CASSPGGRSSGYTF
clone_size: .; v_call: TRBV6-1; cdr3_length: 15; d_call: TRBD1; j_call: TRBJ1-4; cdr3_nt: TGTGCCAGCAGTGAACCCAGGGGGGGTAATGAAAAACTGTTTTTT; cdr3_aa: CASSEPRGGNEKLFF
clone_size: .; v_call: TRBV7-6; cdr3_length: 16; d_call: .; j_call: TRBJ1-1; cdr3_nt: TGTGCCAGCAGCTTGATGGGGAAAGCGGTGAACACTGAAGCTTTCTTT; cdr3_aa: CASSLMGKAVNTEAFF
clone_size: few; v_call: TRBV7-3; cdr3_length: 13; d_call: .; j_call: TRBJ1-1; cdr3_nt: TGTGCCAGCAGCTTCGACAAGAACACTGAAGCTTTCTTT; cdr3_aa: CASSFDKNTEAFF
clone_size: .; v_call: TRBV2; cdr3_length: 14; d_call: .; j_call: TRBJ2-7; cdr3_nt: TGTGCCAGCAGTGTAATGGGCGAGGGGAACGAGCAGTACTTC; cdr3_aa: CASSVMGEGNEQYF
clone_size: few; v_call: TRBV6-4; cdr3_length: 14; d_call: .; j_call: TRBJ1-4; cdr3_nt: TGTGCCAGCACCTACCGGACATTGGGTGAAAAACTGTTTTTT; cdr3_aa: CASTYRTLGEKLFF
clone_size: .; v_call: TRBV10-3; cdr3_length: 13; d_call: .; j_call: TRBJ2-3; cdr3_nt: TGTGCGAGCGGGACACCACCCGGGGATACGCAGTATTTT; cdr3_aa: CASGTPPGDTQYF
clone_size: .; v_call: TRBV5-1; cdr3_length: 15; d_call: TRBD1; j_call: TRBJ2-2; cdr3_nt: TGCGCCAGCAGCACCGACAGGGGAGGCACCGGGGAGCTGTTTTTT; cdr3_aa: CASSTDRGGTGELFF
clone_size: .; v_call: TRBV5-6; cdr3_length: 14; d_call: .; j_call: TRBJ2-3; cdr3_nt: TGTGCCAGCAGCTTATCGCTCACCACAGATACGCAGTATTTT; cdr3_aa: CASSLSLTTDTQYF
clone_size: .; v_call: TRBV7-6; cdr3_length: 19; d_call: .; j_call: TRBJ2-7; cdr3_nt: TGTGCCAGCAGCTTACTCCCCCCTGGAGGCTTTTCAAGCGACTACGAGCAGTACTTC; cdr3_aa: CASSLLPPGGFSSDYEQYF
clone_size: .; v_call: TRBV11-3; cdr3_length: 16; d_call: .; j_call: TRBJ2-1; cdr3_nt: TGTGCCAGCAGCCGAGAGGGGGGACTACTGTACAATGAGCAGTTCTTC; cdr3_aa: CASSREGGLLYNEQFF
clone_size: .; v_call: TRBV18; cdr3_length: 15; d_call: TRBD1; j_call: TRBJ1-4; cdr3_nt: TGTGCCAGCTCACCACTTCAGGGGGGCTCTGAAAAACTGTTTTTT; cdr3_aa: CASSPLQGGSEKLFF
clone_size: few; v_call: TRBV2; cdr3_length: 15; d_call: TRBD1; j_call: TRBJ1-2; cdr3_nt: TGTGCCAGCAGTGCGAGTCGGGACAGCTTCTATGGCTACACCTTC; cdr3_aa: CASSASRDSFYGYTF
clone_size: .; v_call: TRBV6-5; cdr3_length: 15; d_call: .; j_call: TRBJ2-1; cdr3_nt: TGTGCCAGCAGCCCCAATAGTTTCTCCTACAATGAGCAGTTCTTC; cdr3_aa: CASSPNSFSYNEQFF
clone_size: .; v_call: TRBV6-1; cdr3_length: 15; d_call: .; j_call: TRBJ1-2; cdr3_nt: TGTGCCAGCAGTGAATCGATTGGTGGGAACTATGGCTACACCTTC; cdr3_aa: CASSESIGGNYGYTF
clone_size: .; v_call: TRBV7-2; cdr3_length: 14; d_call: .; j_call: TRBJ2-2; cdr3_nt: TGTGCCAGCAGCTATCTGGAAAAGACCGGGGAGCTGTTTTTT; cdr3_aa: CASSYLEKTGELFF
clone_size: few; v_call: TRBV11-2; cdr3_length: 17; d_call: TRBD1; j_call: TRBJ2-3; cdr3_nt: TGTGCCAGCAGTAGGACCTATACAGGGGTTGGCACAGATACGCAGTATTTT; cdr3_aa: CASSRTYTGVGTDTQYF
clone_size: .; v_call: TRBV28; cdr3_length: 17; d_call: TRBD2; j_call: TRBJ2-1; cdr3_nt: TGTGCCAGCAGTTTATCACTAGCGGGAGGGTATCACAATGAGCAGTTCTTC; cdr3_aa: CASSLSLAGGYHNEQFF
clone_size: .; v_call: TRBV11-1; cdr3_length: 18; d_call: TRBD1; j_call: TRBJ1-2; cdr3_nt: TGTGCCAGCAGCCCCCGGACAGGGGGAGTTAATCCCGTGTATGGCTACACCTTC; cdr3_aa: CASSPRTGGVNPVYGYTF
clone_size: .; v_call: TRBV9; cdr3_length: 15; d_call: .; j_call: TRBJ2-5; cdr3_nt: TGTGCCAGCAGCGCTACTCCGGGAGCACAAGAGACCCAGTACTTC; cdr3_aa: CASSATPGAQETQYF
clone_size: few; v_call: TRBV6-1; cdr3_length: 15; d_call: TRBD1; j_call: TRBJ1-3; cdr3_nt: TGTGCCAGCAGTGAACCCACAGGGGAGAGAAACACCATATATTTT; cdr3_aa: CASSEPTGERNTIYF
clone_size: .; v_call: TRBV28; cdr3_length: 14; d_call: .; j_call: TRBJ2-2; cdr3_nt: TGTGCCAGCAGTTCGGGACAATACACCGGGGAGCTGTTTTTT; cdr3_aa: CASSSGQYTGELFF
clone_size: few; v_call: TRBV19; cdr3_length: 15; d_call: .; j_call: TRBJ2-1; cdr3_nt: TGTGCCAGTACCTCGGGGGCTAGTGCCCTTGCTGAGCAGTTCTTC; cdr3_aa: CASTSGASALAEQFF
clone_size: medium-sized; v_call: TRBV4-3; cdr3_length: 19; d_call: TRBD1; j_call: TRBJ1-3; cdr3_nt: TGCGCCAGCAGCCAAGATCTCATCAGGGGGCTATTTGATGGAAACACCATATATTTT; cdr3_aa: CASSQDLIRGLFDGNTIYF
clone_size: .; v_call: TRBV7-9; cdr3_length: 12; d_call: .; j_call: TRBJ2-1; cdr3_nt: TGTGCCAGAACCCGTAATTACAATGAGCAGTTCTTC; cdr3_aa: CARTRNYNEQFF
clone_size: few; v_call: TRBV28; cdr3_length: 12; d_call: .; j_call: TRBJ1-6; cdr3_nt: TGTGCCAGCAGATCGGTGGGGGATCCCCTCCACTTT; cdr3_aa: CASRSVGDPLHF